This T cell receptor beta chain derives from a study of T cell responses to AZD1222 COVID-19 vaccine. A few counts support this clone. Sequenced by immunoSEQ multiplex PCR; TCRdb stores in-frame clones only, minus some. The sample holds 150,000 or so clones, roughly 92% seen once. The CDR3 spans 14 residues. The sequence was collected from an adult who received the AZD1222 COVID-19 vaccine. V and J are TRBV21-1 and TRBJ2-7; TRBD2 was called by the table and not checked on the DNA. TRBV21-1 is a pseudogene segment. Sequencing was performed on peripheral blood, taken 28 days after the second AZD1222 dose. CDR3 residues: CARIGENCSYEQYF. CDR3 nucleotide sequence: TGTGCTCGCATCGGAGAGAATTGCTCCTACGAGCAGTACTTC.